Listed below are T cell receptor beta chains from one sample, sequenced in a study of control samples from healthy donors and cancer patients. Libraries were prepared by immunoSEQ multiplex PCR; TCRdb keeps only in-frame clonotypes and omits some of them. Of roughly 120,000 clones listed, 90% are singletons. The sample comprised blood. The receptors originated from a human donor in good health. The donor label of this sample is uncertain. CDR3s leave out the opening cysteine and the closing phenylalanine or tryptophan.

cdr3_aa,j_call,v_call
ATSEGTAWGYT,TRBJ1-2,TRBV24-1
ASGGTSGSNEQF,TRBJ2-1,TRBV6-6
ASSPPNRGDPYNEQF,TRBJ2-1,TRBV18
ATSDSLDTQY,TRBJ2-3,TRBV24-1
ASSPLRGLNTEAF,TRBJ1-1,TRBV7-2
AWGSPLH,TRBJ1-6,TRBV30
ASSGQGAEAF,TRBJ1-1,TRBV2
ASSDLLADEQF,TRBJ2-1,TRBV2
ASIQGVVSGNTIY,TRBJ1-3,TRBV6-5
ASSKGTEGLPGPIQY,TRBJ2-4,TRBV21-1
ASSVDVTGIYGYT,TRBJ1-2,TRBV9
ASSPGYEQY,TRBJ2-7,TRBV12-3/TRBV12-4
ASSSRNQETQY,TRBJ2-5,TRBV27
ASSLVRSAYNEQF,TRBJ2-1,TRBV5-4
ASSLDTGLDTQY,TRBJ2-3,TRBV7-9
AWSLGGAGANVLT,TRBJ2-6,TRBV30
ASSQDRGRSTFYGYT,TRBJ1-2,TRBV5-5
SVDRTIGAYEQF,TRBJ2-1,TRBV29-1
ASSPQSNYGYT,TRBJ1-2,TRBV19
ASSPPGKAASGVSGNTIY,TRBJ1-3,TRBV18
ASSLNGPQH,TRBJ1-5,TRBV12-3/TRBV12-4
ASSLGTQGLPAF,TRBJ1-1,TRBV7-2
ASGLAGEFYNEQF,TRBJ2-1,TRBV10-2
ASSQAVQGAYGNTIY,TRBJ1-3,TRBV4-3
ASSASGQETQY,TRBJ2-5,TRBV9
ASSGGLAGGYEQF,TRBJ2-1,TRBV5-1
ASSEISARDQPQH,TRBJ1-5,TRBV2
ASSLPGLAGGETQY,TRBJ2-5,TRBV11-2
ASSSVPGQGSTEAF,TRBJ1-1,TRBV5-5
ASSQSIDHLGYNEQF,TRBJ2-1,TRBV14
ATAGDGANVLT,TRBJ2-6,TRBV10-3
ASSSTGGRLSNQPQH,TRBJ1-5,TRBV6-2/TRBV6-3
AISESSYETQY,TRBJ2-5,TRBV10-3
ASSPTTGANTEAF,TRBJ1-1,TRBV6-5
ASSYEGHPSGEQY,TRBJ2-7,TRBV19
ASSSGTSGGPYEQY,TRBJ2-7,TRBV5-1
ASSEAYFWVGQGDQPQH,TRBJ1-5,TRBV6-1
ASSESVNQPQH,TRBJ1-5,TRBV10-2
ASSLWWGRNQPQH,TRBJ1-5,TRBV7-7
ASSSSPYEQY,TRBJ2-7,TRBV18
ASWGRPNYGYT,TRBJ1-2,TRBV3-1/TRBV3-2
ASSESRANGYT,TRBJ1-2,TRBV6-1
AWTGFSNTGELF,TRBJ2-2,TRBV30
ASKWERASPNQPQH,TRBJ1-5,TRBV28
ASSPGQSTTGNTIY,TRBJ1-3,TRBV7-3
ASSEGYREAF,TRBJ1-1,TRBV25-1
ASLRTVNTGELF,TRBJ2-2,TRBV10-1